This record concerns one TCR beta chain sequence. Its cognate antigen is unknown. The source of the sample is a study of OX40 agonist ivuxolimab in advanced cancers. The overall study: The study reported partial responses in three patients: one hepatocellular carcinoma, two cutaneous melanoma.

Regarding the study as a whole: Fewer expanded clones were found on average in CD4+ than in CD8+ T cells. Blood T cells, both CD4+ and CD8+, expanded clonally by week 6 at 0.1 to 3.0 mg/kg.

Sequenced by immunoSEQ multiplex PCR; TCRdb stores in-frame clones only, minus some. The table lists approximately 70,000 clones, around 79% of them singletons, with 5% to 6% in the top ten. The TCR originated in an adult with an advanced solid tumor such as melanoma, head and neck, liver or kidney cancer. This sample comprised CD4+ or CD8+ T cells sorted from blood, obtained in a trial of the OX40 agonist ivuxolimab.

DNA of the CDR3: TGTGCCAGCAGTTTCTCTTATGGCTACACCTTC. Protein sequence: CASSFSYGYTF. The chain carries TRBV2 and TRBJ1-2; no firm D call. Trimming removed 5 bases at V and 5 bases at J, with 6 bases between. Germline CDR1 and CDR2: SNHLY and FYNNEI. The CDR3 contains 11 residues.